The subject of this entry is one T cell receptor beta chain. This CDR3 has 15 amino acids. V was pared by 4 bases and J by 2 bases, with 5 bases of the junction left unmatched. Germline V lookup: CDR1 SGHTA, CDR2 FQGNSA. The sample is drawn from a study of T cell responses to AZD1222 COVID-19 vaccine. Here immunoSEQ multiplex PCR was the method, and the copy in TCRdb shows in-frame clones only, minus some. The table records about 150,000 clones, about 93% of them present only once. This sample comprised peripheral blood, obtained on day 0 of AZD1222 vaccination. The chain combines TRBV7-2 with TRBJ2-1; 7 bases line up with TRBD1. This clonotype was obtained from an adult in good health. CDR3 DNA sequence: TGTGCCAGCAGCTCCGCCGGGACAGCCTACAATGAGCAGTTCTTC. It codes for CASSSAGTAYNEQFF.